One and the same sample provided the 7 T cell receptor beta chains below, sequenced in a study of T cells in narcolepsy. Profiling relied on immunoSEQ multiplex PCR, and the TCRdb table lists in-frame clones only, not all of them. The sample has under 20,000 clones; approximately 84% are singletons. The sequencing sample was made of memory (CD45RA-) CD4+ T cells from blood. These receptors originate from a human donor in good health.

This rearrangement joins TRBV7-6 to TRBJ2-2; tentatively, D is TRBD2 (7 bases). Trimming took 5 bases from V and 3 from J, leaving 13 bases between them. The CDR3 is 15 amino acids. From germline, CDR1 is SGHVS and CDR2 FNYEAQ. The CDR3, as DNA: TGTGCCAGCAGCCCCCGGGGGGCGGACACCGGGGAGCTGTTTTTT. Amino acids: CASSPRGADTGELFF.

CDR3 sequence: CASSRDRGDGYTF. CDR3 coding DNA: TGTGCCAGCAGTAGGGACAGGGGAGACGGCTACACCTTC. V gene TRBV2 combines with J gene TRBJ1-2, with 10 bases aligning to TRBD1. Germline CDR1 and CDR2: SNHLY and FYNNEI. The CDR3 covers 13 residues. V dropped 5 bases and J dropped 8; count of bases not matched to a gene: 5.

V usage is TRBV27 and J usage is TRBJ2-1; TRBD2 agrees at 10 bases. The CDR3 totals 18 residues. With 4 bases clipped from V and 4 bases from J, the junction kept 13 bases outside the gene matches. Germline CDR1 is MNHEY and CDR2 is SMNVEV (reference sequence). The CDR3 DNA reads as TGTGCCAGCAGTTCCTCGACTAGCGGGTCCTTTAGATACAATGAGCAGTTCTTC. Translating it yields CASSSSTSGSFRYNEQFF.

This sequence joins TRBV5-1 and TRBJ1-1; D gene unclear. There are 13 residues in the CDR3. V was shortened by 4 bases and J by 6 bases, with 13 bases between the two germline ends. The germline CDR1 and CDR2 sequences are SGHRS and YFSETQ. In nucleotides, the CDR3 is TGCGCCAGCAGCCCGGCGGCTGAGGCTGAAGCTTTCTTT. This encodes CASSPAAEAEAFF.

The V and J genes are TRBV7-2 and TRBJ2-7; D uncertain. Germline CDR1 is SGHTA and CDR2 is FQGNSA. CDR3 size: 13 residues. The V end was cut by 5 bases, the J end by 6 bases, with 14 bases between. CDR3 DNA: TGTGCCAGCAGCCCTGTCCTATATTCCGAGCAGTACTTC. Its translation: CASSPVLYSEQYF.

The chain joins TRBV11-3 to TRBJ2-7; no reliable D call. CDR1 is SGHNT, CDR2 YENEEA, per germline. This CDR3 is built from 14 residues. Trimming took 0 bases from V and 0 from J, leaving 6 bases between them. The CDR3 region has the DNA TGTGCCAGCAGCTTAGAAGCCCACTCCTACGAGCAGTACTTC. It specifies CASSLEAHSYEQYF. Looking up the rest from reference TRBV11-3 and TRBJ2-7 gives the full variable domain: EAGVVQSPRYKIIEKKQPVAFWCNPISGHNTLYWYLQNLGQGPELLIRYENEEAVDDSQLPKDRFSAERLKGVDSTLKIQPAELGDSAVYLCASSLEAHSYEQYFGPGTRLTVT.

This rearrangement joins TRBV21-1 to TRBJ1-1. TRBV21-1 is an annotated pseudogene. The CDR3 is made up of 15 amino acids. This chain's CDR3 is CASSIGERTNTEAFF. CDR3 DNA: TGTGCCAGCAGCATCGGGGAGCGGACGAACACTGAAGCTTTCTTT.